Presented here are 9 T cell receptor beta chains from one specimen sequenced in a study of T cells of healthy individuals. TCRdb called the 5' RACE reads again in MiXCR, with one record for every CDR3 protein. The sample has nearly 100,000 distinct CDR3 sequences; roughly a sixth are singletons. Source of these receptors: a human donor in good health.

V gene TRBV10-3 combines with J gene TRBJ2-3; D may be TRBD2 (5 bases). V lost 8 bases, J lost 0 bases, and 15 bases lay in between. CDR3 length: 15 residues. Germline loops: CDR1 ENHRY, CDR2 SYGVKD. The CDR3 region is CAIAQAAHSTDTQYF. In DNA form, the CDR3 reads TGTGCCATCGCCCAAGCGGCACATAGCACAGATACGCAGTATTTT.

This clonotype has just a few counts. This rearrangement joins TRBV3-1 to TRBJ2-6; D is ambiguous. The germline V and J ends were trimmed by 3 bases and 4 bases, with 7 bases remaining between them. CDR3 size: 14 residues. CDR1 and CDR2 from the germline V gene are LGHDT and YNNKEL (reference sequence). This CDR3 is CASSQGAGANVLTF. DNA for the CDR3: TGTGCCAGCAGCCAGGGCGCCGGGGCCAACGTCCTGACTTTC.

This clonotype was detected many times. The chain is built from TRBV6-2 or TRBV6-3 and TRBJ1-5; D is undetermined. V lost 3 bases and J 5 bases, leaving 8 bases between the germline ends. Germline loops: CDR1 MNHEY, CDR2 SVGEGT. The CDR3 length is 13 residues. Written as DNA, the CDR3 is TGTGCCAGCAGTTATTTCGGGGATCAGCCCCAGCATTTT. This codes for CASSYFGDQPQHF.

This clonotype was observed many times. This sequence joins TRBV6-2 or TRBV6-3 and TRBJ1-5; tentative D call: TRBD1 (5 bases). The V gene's germline CDR1 is MNHEY and CDR2 SVGEGT. This CDR3 is 14 amino acids long. V lost 4 bases, J lost 6 bases, and 13 bases lay in between. CDR3 sequence: CASSSTQGGQPQHF. The DNA of the CDR3 is TGTGCCAGCAGTTCCACCCAGGGTGGTCAGCCCCAGCATTTT.

CDR3 in amino acids: CASSSTVTNYGYTF. The DNA for the CDR3 is TGTGCCAGCAGTTCGACAGTAACTAACTATGGCTACACCTTC. The V call is TRBV27, the J call TRBJ1-2; TRBD1 might be the D (5 bases). The germline V gene has CDR1 MNHEY and CDR2 SMNVEV (reference sequence). The ends were cut back, 4 bases at V and 0 bases at J, with 9 bases in the middle. The CDR3 consists of 14 residues.

This clonotype was seen once. This chain joins TRBV6-6 and TRBJ1-4, with D hard to call. The CDR3 totals 11 residues. Germline CDR1 is MNHNY and CDR2 is SVGAGI (reference sequence). Trimming stripped 7 bases from V and 4 bases from J, with 4 bases between. CDR3 in amino acids: CASTLNEKLFF. The CDR3 region has the DNA TGTGCCAGCACCCTTAATGAAAAACTGTTTTTT.

This clonotype was found a few times. V gene TRBV29-1 combines with J gene TRBJ2-7; TRBD1 matches at 9 bases. CDR1 SQVTM and CDR2 ANQGSEA come from the germline V gene. The CDR3 sequence is 13 residues long. Trimming took 7 bases from V and 3 from J; bases not matched to a gene: 7. DNA for the CDR3: TGCAGCGCTCGGGACAGGGTGGGCTACGAGCAGTACTTC. This codes for CSARDRVGYEQYF.

This clonotype occurred a few times. The V and J genes are TRBV6-5 and TRBJ1-4; D uncertain. This CDR3 is built from 16 residues. Deletions cut 0 bases from V and 8 bases from J, with 16 bases between. Germline assignment: CDR1 MNHEY and CDR2 SVGAGI. CDR3 sequence (DNA): TGTGCCAGCAGTTACTCGTCGGGAGAACGGCGGGAAAAACTGTTTTTT. It codes for CASSYSSGERREKLFF.

The V and J genes are TRBV4-3 and TRBJ2-1; 8 nucleotides agree with TRBD2. Germline values: CDR1 LGHNA, CDR2 YSLEER. This CDR3 contains 15 residues. V was clipped by 1 base and J by 3 bases; unmatched bases: 2. CDR3 in amino acids: CASSQAAGGYNEQFF. CDR3 DNA: TGCGCCAGCAGCCAAGCGGCGGGGGGCTACAATGAGCAGTTCTTC.